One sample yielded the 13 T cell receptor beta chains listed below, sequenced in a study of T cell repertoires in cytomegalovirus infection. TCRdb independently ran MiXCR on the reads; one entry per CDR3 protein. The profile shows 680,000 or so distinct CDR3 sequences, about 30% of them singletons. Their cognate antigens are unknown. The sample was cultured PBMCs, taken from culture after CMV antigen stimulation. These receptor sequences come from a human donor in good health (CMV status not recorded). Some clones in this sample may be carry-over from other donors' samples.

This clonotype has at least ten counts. CDR3 in DNA: TGTGCCAGCAGCTTCGGACATCGGGGCACTGAAGCTTTCTTT. It specifies CASSFGHRGTEAFF. V and J are TRBV7-9 and TRBJ1-1; a weak D match, TRBD1 (5 bases). Germline CDR1 SEHNR, CDR2 FQNEAQ (reference sequence). Trimming cost V 3 bases and J 4 bases, with 12 bases left between them. The CDR3 contains 14 residues.

This CDR3 is CASSSTPGQGDEKLFF. The CDR3, as DNA: TGTGCCAGCAGTTCTACACCGGGACAGGGAGATGAAAAACTGTTTTTT. The chain uses TRBV7-9 and TRBJ1-4; 9 bases fit TRBD1. From germline, CDR1 is SEHNR and CDR2 FQNEAQ (reference sequence). This CDR3 spans 16 amino acids. V was clipped by 6 bases and J by 6 bases; unmatched bases: 11.

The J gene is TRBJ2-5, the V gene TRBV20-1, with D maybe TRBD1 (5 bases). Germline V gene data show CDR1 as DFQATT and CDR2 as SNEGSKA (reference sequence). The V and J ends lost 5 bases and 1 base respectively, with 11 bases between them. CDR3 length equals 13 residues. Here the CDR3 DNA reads TGCAGTGCTCCACAGGCCCTCCAAGAGACCCAGTACTTC. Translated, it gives CSAPQALQETQYF.

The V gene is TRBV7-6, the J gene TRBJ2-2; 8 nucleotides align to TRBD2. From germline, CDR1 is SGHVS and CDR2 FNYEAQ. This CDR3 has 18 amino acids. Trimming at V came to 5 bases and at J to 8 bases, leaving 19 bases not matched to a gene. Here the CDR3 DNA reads TGTGCCAGCAGCCCCCGGGTAGCGGGGCCTGACCCGATGGGGGAGCTGTTTTTT. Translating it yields CASSPRVAGPDPMGELFF.

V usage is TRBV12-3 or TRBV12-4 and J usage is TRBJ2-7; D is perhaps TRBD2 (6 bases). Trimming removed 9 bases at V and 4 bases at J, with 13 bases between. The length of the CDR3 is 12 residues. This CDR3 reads CASRGNSYEQYF. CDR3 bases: TGTGCCAGTCGGGGGAACTCGTACGAGCAGTACTTC.

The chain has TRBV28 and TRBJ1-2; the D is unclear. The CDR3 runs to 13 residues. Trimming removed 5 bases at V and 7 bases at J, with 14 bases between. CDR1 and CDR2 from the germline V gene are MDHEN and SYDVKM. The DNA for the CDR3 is TGTGCCAGCAGTCTCAGACAAGTTACTGGCTACACCTTC. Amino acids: CASSLRQVTGYTF.

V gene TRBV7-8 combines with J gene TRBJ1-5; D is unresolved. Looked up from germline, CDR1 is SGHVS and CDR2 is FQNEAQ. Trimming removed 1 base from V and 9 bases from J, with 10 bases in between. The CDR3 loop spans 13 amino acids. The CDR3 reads CASSLESWGPQHF. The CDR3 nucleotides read TGTGCCAGCAGCTTAGAATCGTGGGGGCCCCAGCATTTT. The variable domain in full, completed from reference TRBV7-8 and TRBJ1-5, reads GAGVSQSPRYKVAKRGQDVALRCDPISGHVSLFWYQQALGQGPEFLTYFQNEAQLDKSGLPSDRFFAERPEGSVSTLKIQRTQQEDSAVYLCASSLESWGPQHFGDGTRLSIL.

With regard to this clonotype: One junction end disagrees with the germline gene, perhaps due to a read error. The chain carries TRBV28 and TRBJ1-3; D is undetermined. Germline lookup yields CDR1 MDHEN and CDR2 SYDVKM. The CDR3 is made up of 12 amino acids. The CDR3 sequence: CASQSSGNTVYF. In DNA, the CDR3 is TGTGCCAGCCAGAGCTCTGGAAACACCGTATATTTT.

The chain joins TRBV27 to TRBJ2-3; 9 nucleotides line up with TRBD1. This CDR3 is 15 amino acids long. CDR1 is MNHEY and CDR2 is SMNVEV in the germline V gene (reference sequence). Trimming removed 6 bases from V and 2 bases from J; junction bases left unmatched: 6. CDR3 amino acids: CASRRRDRDTDTQYF. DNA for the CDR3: TGTGCCAGCAGACGCCGGGACAGGGACACAGATACGCAGTATTTT.

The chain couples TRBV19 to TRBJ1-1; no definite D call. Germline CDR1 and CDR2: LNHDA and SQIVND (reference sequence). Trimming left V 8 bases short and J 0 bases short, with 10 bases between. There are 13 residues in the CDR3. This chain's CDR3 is CASLRGVNTEAFF. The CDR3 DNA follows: TGTGCCAGTCTCCGGGGAGTGAACACTGAAGCTTTCTTT.

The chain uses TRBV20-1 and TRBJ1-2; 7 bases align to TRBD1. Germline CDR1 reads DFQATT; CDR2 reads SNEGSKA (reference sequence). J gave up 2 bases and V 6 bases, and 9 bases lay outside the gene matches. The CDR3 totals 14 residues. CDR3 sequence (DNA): TGCAGTGCGATTGACAGGGTTTCAAACTATGGCTACACCTTC. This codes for CSAIDRVSNYGYTF.

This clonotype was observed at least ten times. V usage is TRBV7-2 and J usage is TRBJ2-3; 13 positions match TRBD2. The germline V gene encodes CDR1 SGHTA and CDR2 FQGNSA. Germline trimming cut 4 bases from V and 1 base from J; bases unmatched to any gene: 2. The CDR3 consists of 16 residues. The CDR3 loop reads CASSSGTSGGTDTQYF. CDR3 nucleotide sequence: TGTGCCAGCAGCTCGGGGACTAGCGGGGGCACAGATACGCAGTATTTT.

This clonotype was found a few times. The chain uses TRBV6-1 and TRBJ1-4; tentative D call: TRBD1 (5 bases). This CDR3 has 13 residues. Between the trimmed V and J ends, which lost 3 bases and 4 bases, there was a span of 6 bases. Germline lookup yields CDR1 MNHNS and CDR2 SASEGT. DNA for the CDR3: TGTGCCAGCAGTGACGACAGTAATGAAAAACTGTTTTTT. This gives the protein CASSDDSNEKLFF.